The clone carrying this TCR beta chain was counted a single time. Germline lookup yields CDR1 LGHNA and CDR2 YSLEER. Trimming shortened V by 0 bases and J by 9 bases, and 15 bases separated the two germline ends. The CDR3 extends over 15 amino acids. The sample originates from a study of shared clonotypes between healthy human individuals. Study information: In total, the donors were a couple of women and a few men aged 18 to 49.

The material for each subset, its genomic DNA, was split evenly across several immunoSEQ plates. TCRdb's copy holds only in-frame clones and misses some; the assay was immunoSEQ multiplex PCR. Altogether 2 million or so clones are present, approximately 95% being singletons, with the ten largest covering 0.13%. This clonotype originated in a man aged 18 to 35 in good health. This rearrangement joins TRBV4-3 to TRBJ2-4, with D perhaps matching TRBD1 (6 bases). What was sequenced was naive CD4+ T cells sorted from blood. The subset denotes: CD45RA+ positively selected. CDR3 DNA sequence: TGCGCCAGCAGCCAAGATAGGGCAGGGGTTGGCATTCAGTACTTC. Translating gives CASSQDRAGVGIQYF.